This TCR beta chain was sequenced for a study of blood T cells in healthy people across ages. Regarding the study as a whole: Not knowing donor CMV status may have confounded expanded clonotype changes.

V lost 8 bases and J lost 4, with 12 bases in between. The CDR3 runs 13 residues. Primed by a sample-barcoded 5' primer and a J-beta primer mix, a second PCR proceeded for about 7 to 11 cycles. MiXCR, run by TCRdb on the 5' RACE reads, gives a single entry per CDR3 protein. The sample lists more than 750,000 distinct CDR3 sequences, roughly 29% occurring once. To note about this clonotype: Its antigen is still unknown.

This sample was shared with a second study, whose subject was T cells of mothers and their children.

The clonotype was recovered from a woman in her forties in good health. Sequencing was performed on blood. The V and J genes are TRBV12-3 or TRBV12-4 and TRBJ1-5; D not certain. CDR3 nucleotide sequence: TGTGCCAGCTCGGTACAGAGAAATCAGCCCCAGCATTTT. Amino acid sequence: CASSVQRNQPQHF.